Presented here are 5 T cell receptor beta chains from one specimen sequenced in a study of T cells in Graves' hyperthyroidism and ophthalmopathy. The TCR beta CDR3 regions underwent amplification using RNA transcripts as the source. First-round RT-PCR with HTBI primers amplified the TCR CDR3 region. TCRdb recomputed calls from the multiplex PCR reads with MiXCR, one row per CDR3 protein. The table records about 400,000 distinct CDR3 sequences, about 16% of them present only once. Sequences were obtained from blood. The receptors were gathered from a woman aged 25 to 39 with Graves' hyperthyroidism.

The chain is built from TRBV6-1 and TRBJ2-1, with 9 bases matching TRBD2. With 8 bases clipped from V and 10 bases from J, the junction kept 12 bases outside the gene matches. The length of the CDR3 is 14 residues. CDR1 and CDR2 (germline): MNHNS, SASEGT. This chain's CDR3 is CASVAVAGVSEQFF. CDR3 coding DNA: TGTGCCAGCGTCGCGGTAGCGGGAGTTTCGGAGCAGTTCTTC.

This clonotype was counted between two and nine times. The chain combines TRBV29-1 with TRBJ2-7, with a weak D call TRBD1 (5 bases). The CDR3 contains 15 residues. V dropped 0 bases and J dropped 7 bases, with 19 bases sitting between them. CDR1 is SQVTM and CDR2 is ANQGSEA in the germline V gene. CDR3 sequence (DNA): TGCAGCGTTGAAGATCTCTCCCAGGGTCTGGGAGAGCAGTACTTC. It translates to CSVEDLSQGLGEQYF.

The V and J genes are TRBV30 and TRBJ2-3; 11 positions agree with TRBD2. The CDR3 runs to 16 residues. Germline CDR1 reads GTSNPN; CDR2 reads SVGIG (reference sequence). J lost 0 bases, V lost 1 base, and 3 bases had no gene match. Written as DNA, the CDR3 is TGTGCCTGGAGTGAGGGACTAGCGGCTAGCACAGATACGCAGTATTTT. It specifies CAWSEGLAASTDTQYF.

This clonotype has ten or more counts. The chain links TRBV28 to TRBJ2-2, with D perhaps TRBD2 (6 bases). The CDR3 is made up of 14 amino acids. Germline assignment: CDR1 MDHEN and CDR2 SYDVKM. V was shortened by 5 bases and J by 6 bases, with 13 bases between the two germline ends. CDR3 protein: CASSPPWGAGELFF. Here the CDR3 DNA reads TGTGCCAGCAGTCCCCCATGGGGGGCCGGGGAGCTGTTTTTT. Filled out from reference TRBV28 and TRBJ2-2, the complete variable domain reads DVKVTQSSRYLVKRTGEKVFLECVQDMDHENMFWYRQDPGLGLRLIYFSYDVKMKEKGDIPEGYSVSREKKERFSLILESASTNQTSMYLCASSPPWGAGELFFGEGSRLTVL.

The chain employs TRBV10-3 and TRBJ2-1, with D possibly TRBD2 on 6 matching bases. The CDR3 contains 14 residues. Between the trimmed V and J ends, which lost 0 bases and 9 bases, there was a span of 12 bases. Germline values: CDR1 ENHRY, CDR2 SYGVKD. CDR3 region: CAISESSGLSEQFF. DNA for the CDR3: TGTGCCATCAGTGAGTCATCGGGACTCTCTGAGCAGTTCTTC.